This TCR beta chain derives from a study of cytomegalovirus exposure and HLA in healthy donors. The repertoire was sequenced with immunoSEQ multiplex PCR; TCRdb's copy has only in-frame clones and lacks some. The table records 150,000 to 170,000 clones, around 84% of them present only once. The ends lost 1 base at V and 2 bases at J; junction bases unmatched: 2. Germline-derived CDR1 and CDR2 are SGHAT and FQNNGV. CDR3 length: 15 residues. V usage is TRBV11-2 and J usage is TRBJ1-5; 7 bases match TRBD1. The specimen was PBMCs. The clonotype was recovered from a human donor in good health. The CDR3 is CASSLATGGNQPQHF. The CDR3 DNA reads TGTGCCAGCAGCTTAGCCACAGGGGGCAATCAGCCCCAGCATTTT.